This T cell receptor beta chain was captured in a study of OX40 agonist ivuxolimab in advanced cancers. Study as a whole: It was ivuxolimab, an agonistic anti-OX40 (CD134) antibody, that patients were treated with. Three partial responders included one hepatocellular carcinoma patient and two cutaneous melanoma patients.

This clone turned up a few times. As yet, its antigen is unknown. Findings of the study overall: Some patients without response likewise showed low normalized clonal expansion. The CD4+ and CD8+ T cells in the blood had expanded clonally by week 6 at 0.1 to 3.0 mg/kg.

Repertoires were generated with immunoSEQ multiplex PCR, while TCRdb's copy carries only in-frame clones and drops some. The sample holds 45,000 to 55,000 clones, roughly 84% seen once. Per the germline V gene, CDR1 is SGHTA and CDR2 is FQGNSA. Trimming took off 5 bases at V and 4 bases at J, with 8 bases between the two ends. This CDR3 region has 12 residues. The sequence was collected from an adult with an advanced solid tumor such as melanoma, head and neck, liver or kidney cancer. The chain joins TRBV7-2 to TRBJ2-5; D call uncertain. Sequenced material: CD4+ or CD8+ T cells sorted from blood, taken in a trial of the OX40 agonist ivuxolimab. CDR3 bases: TGTGCCAGCAGCGAGATACGAGAGACCCAGTACTTC. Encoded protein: CASSEIRETQYF. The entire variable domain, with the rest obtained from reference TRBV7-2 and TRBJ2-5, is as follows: GAGVSQSPSNKVTEKGKDVELRCDPISGHTALYWYRQSLGQGLEFLIYFQGNSAPDKSGLPSDRFSAERTGGSVSTLTIQRTQQEDSAVYLCASSEIRETQYFGPGTRLLVL.